Below, 27 T cell receptor beta chains from the same sample are listed, as sequenced in a study of blood T cell repertoires in COVID-19. TCRdb's table, derived via immunoSEQ multiplex PCR, lists solely in-frame clones and lacks some. The data contain some 460,000 clones, 70% to 90% of them singletons. The specimen sequenced was PBMCs or T cells enriched from blood (not recorded which). The receptors shown here come from a woman aged 18-30 years with acute COVID-19.

Only one count was recorded for this clone. This chain uses TRBV19 with TRBJ2-7; tentatively, D is TRBD1 (6 bases). The CDR3 length is 15 residues. V was trimmed by 5 bases and J by 6 bases, leaving 20 bases between them. Germline CDR1 and CDR2: LNHDA and SQIVND (reference sequence). The CDR3 here is CASSVGQPGIREQYF. The CDR3, as DNA: TGTGCCAGTAGTGTCGGACAGCCGGGGATTCGCGAGCAGTACTTC. Based on the CDR3 plus reference TRBV19 and TRBJ2-7, the full variable domain is DGGITQSPKYLFRKEGQNVTLSCEQNLNHDAMYWYRQDPGQGLRLIYYSQIVNDFQKGDIAEGYSVSREKKESFPLTVTSAQKNPTAFYLCASSVGQPGIREQYFGPGTRLTVT.

V gene TRBV18 combines with J gene TRBJ2-2; D ambiguous. Germline CDR1 is KGHSH and CDR2 is LQKENI. The V gene lost 2 bases and the J gene lost 5 bases, with 6 bases spanning the gap. The CDR3 is 13 amino acids. CDR3 amino acids: CASSPMRTGELFF. CDR3 DNA sequence: TGTGCCAGCTCACCAATGAGGACCGGGGAGCTGTTTTTT.

The V and J genes are TRBV18 and TRBJ1-6; D call uncertain. The V and J ends lost 2 bases and 8 bases respectively, with 13 bases between them. Germline lookup yields CDR1 KGHSH and CDR2 LQKENI. This CDR3 has 15 residues. The CDR3 bases are TGTGCCAGCTCACCATACGTCGACCGGGATTCACCCCTCCACTTT. Its protein product is CASSPYVDRDSPLHF. The variable domain in full, with the rest retrieved from reference TRBV18 and TRBJ1-6, is NAGVMQNPRHLVRRRGQEARLRCSPMKGHSHVYWYRQLPEEGLKFMVYLQKENIIDESGMPKERFSAEFPKEGPSILRIQQVVRGDSAAYFCASSPYVDRDSPLHFGNGTRLTVT.

The V gene is TRBV27, the J gene TRBJ2-2, with a tentative D call TRBD2 (7 bases). Germline CDR1 MNHEY, CDR2 SMNVEV (reference sequence). The CDR3 spans 15 residues. V lost 3 bases and J 4 bases, leaving 12 bases between the germline ends. The CDR3 spells CASSLRGGGTGELFF. The DNA for the CDR3 is TGTGCCAGCAGTTTGCGGGGAGGGGGCACCGGGGAGCTGTTTTTT.

This rearrangement joins TRBV18 to TRBJ2-7; 10 nucleotides agree with TRBD2. V was clipped by 4 bases and J by 7 bases; unmatched bases: 10. In germline, CDR1 is KGHSH, CDR2 LQKENI. This CDR3 spans 15 amino acids. The CDR3 loop reads CASSRRAGGPGEQYF. DNA of the CDR3: TGTGCCAGCTCACGGCGAGCGGGAGGGCCAGGAGAGCAGTACTTC.

The J gene is TRBJ2-1, the V gene TRBV29-1; D is possibly TRBD1 (7 bases). The length of the CDR3 is 12 residues. Germline loops: CDR1 SQVTM, CDR2 ANQGSEA. The CDR3 here is CSTTGGGDEQFF. The CDR3 DNA is TGCAGTACAACCGGAGGGGGCGATGAGCAGTTCTTC.

V gene TRBV6-5 combines with J gene TRBJ1-5, with D uncertain. Per the germline V gene, CDR1 is MNHEY and CDR2 is SVGAGI. Trimming left V 7 bases short and J 3 bases short, with 13 bases between. The CDR3 loop spans 14 amino acids. The CDR3 reads CASMKENNNQPQHF. The CDR3 coding sequence is TGTGCCAGCATGAAGGAGAATAACAATCAGCCCCAGCATTTT.

The rearrangement uses TRBV9 and TRBJ1-1; 7 bases fit TRBD1. The CDR3 length is 13 residues. J lost 8 bases, V lost 3 bases, and 7 bases had no gene match. CDR1 and CDR2 (germline): SGDLS, YYNGEE. This CDR3 is CASSATGDGEAFF. The CDR3 nucleotides are TGTGCCAGCAGCGCCACAGGGGACGGAGAAGCTTTCTTT.

A note on this clone: This specimen includes other DNA sequences encoding the same CDR3. V gene TRBV11-2 combines with J gene TRBJ2-7, with D unresolved. The CDR3 contains 11 residues. V lost 5 bases, J lost 6 bases, and 8 bases lay in between. Germline CDR1 SGHAT, CDR2 FQNNGV. The CDR3 sequence: CASSRSVEQYF. In DNA form, the CDR3 reads TGTGCCAGCAGCCGTTCCGTCGAGCAGTACTTC. Complete variable domain (other parts from reference TRBV11-2 and TRBJ2-7): EAGVAQSPRYKIIEKRQSVAFWCNPISGHATLYWYQQILGQGPKLLIQFQNNGVVDDSQLPKDRFSAERLKGVDSTLKIQPAKLEDSAVYLCASSRSVEQYFGPGTRLTVT.

The gene calls are TRBV7-9 and TRBJ2-7, with unresolved D. CDR1 SEHNR and CDR2 FQNEAQ come from the germline V gene (reference sequence). The CDR3 is 13 residues long. Trimming removed 2 bases at V and 2 bases at J, with 7 bases between. CDR3 residues: CASSLYGPYEQYF. The DNA for the CDR3 is TGTGCCAGCAGCTTATACGGTCCCTACGAGCAGTACTTC.

The chain is built from TRBV19 and TRBJ1-5; D not resolved. Trimming stripped 1 base from V and 4 bases from J, with 11 bases between. The V gene's germline CDR1 is LNHDA and CDR2 SQIVND (reference sequence). The CDR3 consists of 15 residues. CDR3: CASSIGEVTNQPQHF. CDR3 nucleotides: TGTGCCAGTAGTATAGGAGAGGTCACGAATCAGCCCCAGCATTTT.

This rearrangement joins TRBV12-3 or TRBV12-4 to TRBJ2-7, with no clear D. The CDR3 runs 13 residues. Trimming took off 5 bases at V and 3 bases at J, with 11 bases between the two ends. CDR3 coding DNA: TGTGCCAGCAGTATCGACTTAGGCTACGAGCAGTACTTC. Its translation is CASSIDLGYEQYF.

This clone was observed a single time. This sequence joins TRBV15 and TRBJ1-5, with D maybe TRBD1 (5 bases). Germline CDR1 and CDR2: LNHNV and YYDKDF (reference sequence). V was pared by 0 bases and J by 2 bases, with 17 bases between. This CDR3 has 18 residues. The CDR3 nucleotides are TGTGCCACCAGCAGAGATCAAATGGGCAGGGATGGCAATCAGCCCCAGCATTTT. Protein: CATSRDQMGRDGNQPQHF.

In its sample, this clone was seen once. The chain is built from TRBV2 and TRBJ2-5; a possible D gene is TRBD2 (5 bases). The V end lost 3 bases, the J end lost 1 base, and 12 bases lay between the germline ends. CDR1 SNHLY and CDR2 FYNNEI come from the germline V gene. The CDR3 has 15 residues. The CDR3 coding sequence is TGTGCCAGCAGTGAGGGCCCGGGAATCCAAGAGACCCAGTACTTC. It specifies CASSEGPGIQETQYF.

The CDR3 sequence is CASSQGQGRAKNIQYF. Here the CDR3 DNA reads TGTGCCAGCAGCCAAGGACAGGGGCGTGCCAAAAACATTCAGTACTTC. This sequence joins TRBV3-1 (or the pseudogene TRBV3-2) and TRBJ2-4; 8 positions match TRBD1. CDR1 is LGHDT, CDR2 YNNKEL, per germline (reference sequence). CDR3 length: 16 residues. V was clipped by 1 base and J by 1 base; unmatched bases: 3.

V usage is TRBV6-5 and J usage is TRBJ2-7; 11 nucleotides agree with TRBD1. The V segment lost 1 base and the J segment 4 bases; nucleotides outside the gene matches: 6. CDR1 and CDR2 (germline): MNHEY, SVGAGI. CDR3 size: 16 residues. The CDR3 here is CASSYFSGTGGYEQYF. The CDR3 coding sequence is TGTGCCAGCAGTTACTTCTCCGGGACAGGGGGGTACGAGCAGTACTTC.

The rearrangement links TRBV10-3 to TRBJ1-4, with a tentative D call TRBD1 (6 bases). The V end lost 6 bases, the J end lost 0 bases, and 11 bases lay between the germline ends. The V gene's germline CDR1 is ENHRY and CDR2 SYGVKD. This CDR3 region has 15 residues. CDR3 nucleotide sequence: TGTGCCATCAGCCGGGACACAGCAACTAATGAAAAACTGTTTTTT. Protein: CAISRDTATNEKLFF.

The rearrangement links TRBV4-3 to TRBJ2-2, with 11 bases matching TRBD1. This CDR3 region has 15 residues. V trimming: 4 bases; J trimming: 7 bases; junction bases outside the gene matches: 5. The germline V gene has CDR1 LGHNA and CDR2 YSLEER. The CDR3 nucleotides are TGCGCCAGCAGCCGGGACAGGGGGATGGGCGGGGAGCTGTTTTTT. Its translation: CASSRDRGMGGELFF.

V and J are TRBV29-1 and TRBJ1-1, with a tentative D call TRBD1 (6 bases). V was cut by 2 bases and J by 4 bases, with 11 bases left in between. Germline V lookup: CDR1 SQVTM, CDR2 ANQGSEA. This CDR3 is built from 13 residues. CDR3 nucleotides: TGCAGCGTTGAACGGGGGGCGGGCACTGAAGCTTTCTTT. Translated, it gives CSVERGAGTEAFF.

The chain combines TRBV19 with TRBJ2-2, with 7 bases matching TRBD2. Germline values: CDR1 LNHDA, CDR2 SQIVND (reference sequence). CDR3 length equals 16 residues. V was clipped by 2 bases and J by 0 bases; unmatched bases: 3. CDR3 amino acids: CASSIFLAANTGELFF. The CDR3 DNA follows: TGTGCCAGTAGTATATTTCTAGCGGCGAACACCGGGGAGCTGTTTTTT.

The chain employs TRBV27 and TRBJ1-1; D not certain. Trimming removed 10 bases from V and 0 bases from J, with 15 bases in between. The CDR3 runs 14 residues. The germline gives CDR1 MNHEY, CDR2 SMNVEV (reference sequence). DNA of the CDR3: TGTGCCACTTCTGGGCAGGCCATGAACACTGAAGCTTTCTTT. Translated: CATSGQAMNTEAFF.

The rearrangement uses TRBV9 and TRBJ2-7; TRBD1 matches 8 bases. The CDR3 loop spans 14 amino acids. The trim removed 3 bases at V and 4 bases at J, leaving 6 bases unmatched. Germline CDR1 reads SGDLS; CDR2 reads YYNGEE. This chain's CDR3 is CASSEGTGTYEQYF. DNA of the CDR3: TGTGCCAGCAGCGAGGGGACAGGAACTTACGAGCAGTACTTC.

The chain employs TRBV11-2 and TRBJ1-1, with TRBD1 matching 10 bases. Germline trimming cut 5 bases from V and 5 bases from J; bases unmatched to any gene: 20. This CDR3 has 19 amino acids. The germline V gene encodes CDR1 SGHAT and CDR2 FQNNGV. Here the CDR3 DNA reads TGTGCCAGCAGCCAAACAACCGCGGGGACAGGGGCAATTAAAACTGAAGCTTTCTTT. Amino acids: CASSQTTAGTGAIKTEAFF.

CDR3 loop: CASSPRVYGNTIYF. The CDR3 DNA follows: TGTGCCAGCAGCCCCAGGGTTTATGGAAACACCATATATTTT. The chain joins TRBV14 to TRBJ1-3; D is possibly TRBD1 (5 bases). The ends were cut back, 4 bases at V and 3 bases at J, with 10 bases in the middle. The germline CDR1 and CDR2 sequences are SGHDN and FVKESK. This CDR3 region has 14 residues.

The CDR3 region is CATSDRDRGYEQYF. In nucleotides, the CDR3 is TGTGCCACCAGTGACCGGGACAGGGGCTACGAGCAGTACTTC. The rearrangement links TRBV24-1 to TRBJ2-7, with 10 nucleotides matching TRBD1. The length of the CDR3 is 14 residues. Trimming at V came to 4 bases and at J to 3 bases, leaving 2 bases not matched to a gene. Germline CDR1 KGHDR, CDR2 SFDVKD.

J is TRBJ1-4 and V is TRBV27; TRBD1 aligns across 7 bases. Germline CDR1 reads MNHEY; CDR2 reads SMNVEV (reference sequence). CDR3 length: 18 amino acids. The trim removed 2 bases at V and 4 bases at J, leaving 13 bases unmatched. Written as DNA, the CDR3 is TGTGCCAGCAGTTTAAATTCCTTCGGGACAGCTGTTAATGAAAAACTGTTTTTT. This encodes CASSLNSFGTAVNEKLFF.

The chain links TRBV28 to TRBJ2-1; TRBD2 is a possible D gene (7 bases). The CDR3 covers 16 residues. Trimming took 6 bases from V and 3 from J, leaving 18 bases between them. Germline loops: CDR1 MDHEN, CDR2 SYDVKM. CDR3 nucleotides: TGTGCCAGCAGCTCAGGTGGGGAGGGGGACTACAATGAGCAGTTCTTC. Protein sequence: CASSSGGEGDYNEQFF.